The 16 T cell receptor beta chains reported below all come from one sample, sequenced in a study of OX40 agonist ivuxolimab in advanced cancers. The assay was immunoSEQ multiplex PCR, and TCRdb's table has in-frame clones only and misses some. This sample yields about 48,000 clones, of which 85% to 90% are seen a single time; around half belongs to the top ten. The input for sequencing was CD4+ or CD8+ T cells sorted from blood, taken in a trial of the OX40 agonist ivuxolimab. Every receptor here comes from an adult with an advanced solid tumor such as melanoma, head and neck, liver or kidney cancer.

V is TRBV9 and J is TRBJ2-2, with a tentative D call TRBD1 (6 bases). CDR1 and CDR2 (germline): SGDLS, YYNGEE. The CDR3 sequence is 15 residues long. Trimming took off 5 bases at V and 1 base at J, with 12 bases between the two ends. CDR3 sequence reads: CASRGNRENTGELFF. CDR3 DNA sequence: TGTGCCAGCAGGGGCAACAGGGAGAACACCGGGGAGCTGTTTTTT.

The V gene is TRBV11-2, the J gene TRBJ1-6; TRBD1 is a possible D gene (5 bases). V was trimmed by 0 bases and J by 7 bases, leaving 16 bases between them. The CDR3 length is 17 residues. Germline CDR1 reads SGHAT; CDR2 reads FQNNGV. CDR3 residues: CASSLDTDSFRNSPLHF. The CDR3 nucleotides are TGTGCCAGCAGCTTAGACACCGACAGCTTTAGGAATTCACCCCTCCACTTT.

CDR3 protein: CASSEPHRGGQETQYF. The CDR3 nucleotides are TGTGCCAGCAGCGAACCTCATCGGGGGGGCCAAGAGACCCAGTACTTC. The chain combines TRBV9 with TRBJ2-5; TRBD2 agrees at 8 bases. Losses at the gene ends were 3 bases for V and 1 base for J; bases not matched to a gene: 8. The CDR3 has 16 amino acids. Germline V gives CDR1 SGDLS, CDR2 YYNGEE.

The CDR3 loop is CASSLSLAGAFTDTQYF. For the CDR3, the DNA is TGTGCCAGCAGCTTATCCCTAGCGGGGGCATTTACAGATACGCAGTATTTT. J is TRBJ2-3 and V is TRBV7-2, with TRBD2 matching 10 bases. With 2 bases clipped from V and 3 bases from J, the junction kept 8 bases outside the gene matches. This CDR3 region has 17 residues. In germline, CDR1 is SGHTA, CDR2 FQGNSA.

In nucleotides, the CDR3 is TGCGCCAGCAGCCAAGATCCAGGCAGGGGGCTTTTAAAGACCCAGTACTTC. Protein product: CASSQDPGRGLLKTQYF. The gene calls are TRBV4-3 and TRBJ2-5; TRBD1 aligns across 8 bases. With 0 bases clipped from V and 6 bases from J, the junction kept 12 bases outside the gene matches. The germline CDR1 and CDR2 sequences are LGHNA and YSLEER. The CDR3 consists of 17 residues.

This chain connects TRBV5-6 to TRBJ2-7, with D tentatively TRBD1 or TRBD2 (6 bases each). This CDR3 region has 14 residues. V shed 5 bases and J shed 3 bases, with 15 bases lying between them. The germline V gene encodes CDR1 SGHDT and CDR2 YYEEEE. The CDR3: CASRGGHDDYEQYF. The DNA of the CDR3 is TGTGCCAGCAGGGGGGGACATGATGACTACGAGCAGTACTTC.

CDR3 protein: CASSYSPGGKETQYF. CDR3 nucleotides: TGTGCCAGCAGTTACTCCCCAGGAGGAAAAGAGACCCAGTACTTC. The chain combines TRBV6-5 with TRBJ2-5, with D possibly matching TRBD2 (5 bases). Germline CDR1 and CDR2: MNHEY and SVGAGI. Trimming took off 0 bases at V and 3 bases at J, with 11 bases between the two ends. This CDR3 comprises 15 residues.

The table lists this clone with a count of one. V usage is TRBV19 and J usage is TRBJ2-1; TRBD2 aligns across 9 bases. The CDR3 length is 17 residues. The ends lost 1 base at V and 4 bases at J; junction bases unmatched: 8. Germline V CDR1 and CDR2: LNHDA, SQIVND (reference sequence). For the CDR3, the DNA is TGTGCCAGTAGTATAGGGGAAGCGGGGGGACAATACAATGAGCAGTTCTTC. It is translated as CASSIGEAGGQYNEQFF.

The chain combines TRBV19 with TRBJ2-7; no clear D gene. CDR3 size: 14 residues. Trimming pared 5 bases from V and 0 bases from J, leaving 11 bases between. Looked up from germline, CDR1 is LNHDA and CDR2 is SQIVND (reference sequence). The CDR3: CASSLGLSSYEQYF. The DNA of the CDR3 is TGTGCCAGTAGTCTCGGCCTAAGCTCCTACGAGCAGTACTTC.

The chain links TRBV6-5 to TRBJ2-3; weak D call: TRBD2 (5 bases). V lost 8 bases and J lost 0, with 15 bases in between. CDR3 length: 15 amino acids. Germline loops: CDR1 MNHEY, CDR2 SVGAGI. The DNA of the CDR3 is TGTGCCAGCCATACTAGTTTCGCTAGCACAGATACGCAGTATTTT. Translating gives CASHTSFASTDTQYF.

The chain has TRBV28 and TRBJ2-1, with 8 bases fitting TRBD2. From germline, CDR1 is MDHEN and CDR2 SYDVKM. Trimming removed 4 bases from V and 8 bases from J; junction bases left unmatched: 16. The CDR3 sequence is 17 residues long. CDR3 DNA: TGTGCCAGCAGTTCCACCTATAGCGCGGGGGGTGGGGATGAGCAGTTCTTC. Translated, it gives CASSSTYSAGGGDEQFF.

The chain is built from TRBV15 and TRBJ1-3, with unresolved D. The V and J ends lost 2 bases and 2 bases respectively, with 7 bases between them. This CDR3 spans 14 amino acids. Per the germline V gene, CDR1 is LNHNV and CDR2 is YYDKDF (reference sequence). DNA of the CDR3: TGTGCCACCAGCAGAACCCCAGCTGGAAACACCATATATTTT. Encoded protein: CATSRTPAGNTIYF.

CDR3 in amino acids: CASSLTGVGQPQHF. Here the CDR3 DNA reads TGTGCCAGCAGTTTAACAGGGGTGGGACAGCCCCAGCATTTT. The V gene is TRBV28, the J gene TRBJ1-5; 7 bases fit TRBD1. Germline trimming cut 2 bases from V and 7 bases from J; bases unmatched to any gene: 5. This CDR3 contains 14 residues. CDR1 MDHEN and CDR2 SYDVKM come from the germline V gene.

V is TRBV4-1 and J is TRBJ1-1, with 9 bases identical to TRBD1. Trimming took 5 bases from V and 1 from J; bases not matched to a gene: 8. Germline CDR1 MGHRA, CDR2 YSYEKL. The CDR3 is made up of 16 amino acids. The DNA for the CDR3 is TGCGCCAGCAGCACCTGGACAGGGGCGGGGAACACTGAAGCTTTCTTT. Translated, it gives CASSTWTGAGNTEAFF.

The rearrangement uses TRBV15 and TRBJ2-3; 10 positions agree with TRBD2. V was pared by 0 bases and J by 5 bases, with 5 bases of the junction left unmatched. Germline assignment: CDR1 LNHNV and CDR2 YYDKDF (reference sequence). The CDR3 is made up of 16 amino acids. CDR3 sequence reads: CATSRDRGTSVDTQYF. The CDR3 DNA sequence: TGTGCCACCAGCAGAGATAGGGGGACTAGCGTAGATACGCAGTATTTT.

CDR3 DNA sequence: TGTGCCAGCAGTGATCCCGGACAGGCGGGGGAGGAGACCCAGTACTTC. Its protein is CASSDPGQAGEETQYF. The J gene is TRBJ2-5, the V gene TRBV2; the D call may be TRBD1 or TRBD2 (7 bases each). The CDR3 is made up of 16 amino acids. Trimming removed 3 bases at V and 5 bases at J, with 19 bases between. Germline V gene sequence: CDR1 SNHLY, CDR2 FYNNEI.